The 2 T cell receptor gamma chains reported below all come from one sample, sequenced in a study of Vδ1+ human thymocytes. The template was reverse-transcribed extracted RNA. The CDR3 regions were amplified by multiplex PCR from V-gene primers to a constant-region primer. TCRdb fed the multiplex PCR reads into CATT to redo clone calling. Here the sample spans about 36,000 gamma-chain clones, around 20% being singletons. Study-level findings and limits: In the thymus, TRG and TRD repertoires looked highly polyclonal with Gaussian CDR3 lengths.

These receptors' antigens are unknown. The material sequenced was Vdelta1+ gamma-delta thymocytes from the thymus. The subset here: FACS-sorted CD3+ TCRalphabeta- TCRVdelta1+ TCRVdelta2- thymocytes. The receptors originated from a girl less than two years old who had congenital heart surgery.

The chain recombines TRGV9 with TRGJ1 or TRGJ2. The CDR3 spans 10 residues. CDR1 GITISATS and CDR2 ISYDGTV come from the germline V gene (reference sequence). After removal of 4 bases from V and 16 bases from J, the junction contained 10 bases not matched to a gene. The DNA for the CDR3 is TGTGCCTTGTGGGACCTCCCCAAGCTCTTT. This sequence encodes CALWDLPKLF.

With regard to this clone: Other DNA sequences of this sample code for an identical CDR3. The chain carries TRGV3 and TRGJP2. The V segment lost 0 bases and the J segment 6 bases; nucleotides outside the gene matches: 4. There are 14 residues in the CDR3. Germline CDR1 is VTNTFY and CDR2 is YDVSTARD (reference sequence). The CDR3 DNA is TGTGCCACCTGGGACAGGCGTGGTGATTGGATCAAGACGTTT. As protein: CATWDRRGDWIKTF.